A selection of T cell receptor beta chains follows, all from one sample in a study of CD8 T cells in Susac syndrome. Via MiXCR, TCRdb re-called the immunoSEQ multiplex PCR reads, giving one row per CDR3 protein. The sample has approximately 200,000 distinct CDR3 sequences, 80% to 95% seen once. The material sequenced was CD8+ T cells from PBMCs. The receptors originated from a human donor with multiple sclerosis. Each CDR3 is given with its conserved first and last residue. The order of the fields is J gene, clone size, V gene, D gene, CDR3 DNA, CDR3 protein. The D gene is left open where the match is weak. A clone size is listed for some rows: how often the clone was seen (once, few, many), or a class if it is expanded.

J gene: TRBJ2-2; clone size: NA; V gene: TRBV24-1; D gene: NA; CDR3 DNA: TGTGCCACCAGTGAGGGGGGAAACACCGGGGAGCTGTTTTTT; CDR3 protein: CATSEGGNTGELFF
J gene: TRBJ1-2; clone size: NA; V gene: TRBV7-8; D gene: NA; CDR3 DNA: TGTGCCAGCAGCCGGCGGGCAGGGCGTTCCACCTTC; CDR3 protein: CASSRRAGRSTF
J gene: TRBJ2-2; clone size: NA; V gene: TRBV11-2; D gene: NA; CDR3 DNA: TGTGCCAGCAGCTTAATAGGGCAGTGGGAGCTGTTTTTT; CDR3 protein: CASSLIGQWELFF
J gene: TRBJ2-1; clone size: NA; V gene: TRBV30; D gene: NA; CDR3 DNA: TGTGCCTGGGAAATGCTAGAGAATGAGCAGTTCTTC; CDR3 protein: CAWEMLENEQFF
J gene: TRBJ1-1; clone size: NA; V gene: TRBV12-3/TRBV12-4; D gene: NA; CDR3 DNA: TGTGCCAGCACAGGACTGCAGATGAACACTGAAGCTTTCTTT; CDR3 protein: CASTGLQMNTEAFF
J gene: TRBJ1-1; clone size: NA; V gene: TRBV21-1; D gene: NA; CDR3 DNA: TGTGCCAGCAGCAAAGGCCCGACGAACACTGAAGCTTTCTTT; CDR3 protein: CASSKGPTNTEAFF
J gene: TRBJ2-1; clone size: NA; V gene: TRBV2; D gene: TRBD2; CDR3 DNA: TGTGCCAGCAGTGAAGGCCTTGGACTAGCATACGAGCAGTTCTTC; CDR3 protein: CASSEGLGLAYEQFF
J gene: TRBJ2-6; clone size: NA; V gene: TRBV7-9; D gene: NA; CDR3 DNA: TGTGCCAGCAGCTCGGGGGGCCTAAAGACTTTC; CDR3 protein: CASSSGGLKTF
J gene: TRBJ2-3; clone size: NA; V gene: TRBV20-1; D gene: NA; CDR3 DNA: TGCAGTGCTAGAGCGTACGGCGGGAGCACAGATACGCAGTATTTT; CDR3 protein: CSARAYGGSTDTQYF
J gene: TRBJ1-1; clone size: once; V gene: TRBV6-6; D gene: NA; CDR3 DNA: TGTGCCAGCAGGCAGACGATGAACACTGAAGCTTTCTTT; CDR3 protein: CASRQTMNTEAFF
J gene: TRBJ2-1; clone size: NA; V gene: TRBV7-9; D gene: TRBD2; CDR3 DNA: TGTGCCAGCAGCTCCCGGGACTACAGCTACAATGAGCAGTTCTTC; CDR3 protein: CASSSRDYSYNEQFF
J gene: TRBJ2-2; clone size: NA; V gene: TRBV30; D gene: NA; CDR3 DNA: TGTGCCTGGTGGGACAGCGGGAGCGGGGAGCTGTTTTTT; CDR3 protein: CAWWDSGSGELFF
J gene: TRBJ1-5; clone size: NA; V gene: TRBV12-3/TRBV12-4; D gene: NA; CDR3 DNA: TGTGCCAGCAGTTTATGGGGAGAAGATCAGCCCCAGCATTTT; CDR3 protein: CASSLWGEDQPQHF
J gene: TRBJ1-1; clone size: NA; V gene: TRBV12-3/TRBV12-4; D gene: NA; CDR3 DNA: TGTGCCAGCCAAACGGTGCAGGGGATGAACACTGAAGCTTTCTTT; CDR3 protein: CASQTVQGMNTEAFF
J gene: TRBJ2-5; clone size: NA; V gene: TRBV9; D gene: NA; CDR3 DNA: TGTGCCAGCAGCGTAGGGTCCCACAAGTACGAGACCCAGTACTTC; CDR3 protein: CASSVGSHKYETQYF
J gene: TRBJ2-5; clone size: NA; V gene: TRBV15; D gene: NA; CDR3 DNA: TGTGCCACCAGCAGATCCCTACTGCGGGACTTCCAAGAGACCCAGTACTTC; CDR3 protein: CATSRSLLRDFQETQYF
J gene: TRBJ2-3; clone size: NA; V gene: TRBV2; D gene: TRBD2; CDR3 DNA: TGTGCCAGCGGACTAGCGGGAGGAGTGGATACGCAGTATTTT; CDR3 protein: CASGLAGGVDTQYF
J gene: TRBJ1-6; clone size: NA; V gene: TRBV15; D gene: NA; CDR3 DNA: TGTGCCACCAGCAGAGAGGATACAGATTCACCCCTCCACTTT; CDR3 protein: CATSREDTDSPLHF
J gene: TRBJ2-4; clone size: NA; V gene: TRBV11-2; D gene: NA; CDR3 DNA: TGTGCCAGCAGCTTCGGGGCCGCAAACATTCAGTACTTC; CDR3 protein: CASSFGAANIQYF
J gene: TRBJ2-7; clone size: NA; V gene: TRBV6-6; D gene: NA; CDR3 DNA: TGTGCCACAGTTACAGGGGAGGGCCTCACCTACGAGCAGTACTTC; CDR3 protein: CATVTGEGLTYEQYF
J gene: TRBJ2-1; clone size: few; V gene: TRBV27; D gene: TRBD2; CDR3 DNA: TGTGCCAGCAGTTTACTAGCGGGACCTTACAATGAGCAGTTCTTC; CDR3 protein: CASSLLAGPYNEQFF
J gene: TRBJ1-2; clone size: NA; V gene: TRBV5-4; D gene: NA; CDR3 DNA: TGTGCCAGCAGCCGGCTGGCAGGGAATGATGGCTACACCTTC; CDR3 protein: CASSRLAGNDGYTF
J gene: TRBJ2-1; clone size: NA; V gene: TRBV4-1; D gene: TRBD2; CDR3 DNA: TGCGCCAGCTTCGGGGGGGCTTACAATGAGCAGTTCTTC; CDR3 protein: CASFGGAYNEQFF
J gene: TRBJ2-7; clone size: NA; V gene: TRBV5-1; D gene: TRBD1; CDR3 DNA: TGCGCCAGCAGCGCATCCCAGGGGGCCTACGAGCAGTACTTC; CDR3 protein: CASSASQGAYEQYF
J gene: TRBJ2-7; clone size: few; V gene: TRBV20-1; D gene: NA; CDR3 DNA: TGCAGTGCTAGGGGGCTAGCCTCCTACGAGCAGTACTTC; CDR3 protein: CSARGLASYEQYF
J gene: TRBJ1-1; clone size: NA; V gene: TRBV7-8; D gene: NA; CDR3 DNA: TGTGCCAGCAGCTCCAGTCGGGGTCCGAACACTGAAGCTTTCTTT; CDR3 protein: CASSSSRGPNTEAFF
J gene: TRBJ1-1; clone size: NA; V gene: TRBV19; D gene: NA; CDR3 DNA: TGTGCCAGTTCCGGGGGCCCTGAAGCTTTCTTT; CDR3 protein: CASSGGPEAFF
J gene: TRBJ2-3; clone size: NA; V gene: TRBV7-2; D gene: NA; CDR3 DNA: TGTGCCAGCAGCTTCAGCGGTTTGACAGATACGCAGTATTTT; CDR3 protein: CASSFSGLTDTQYF
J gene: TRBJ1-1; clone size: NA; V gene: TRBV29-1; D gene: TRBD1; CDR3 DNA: TGCAGCGTTGTGACAGGGAGCACTGAAGCTTTCTTT; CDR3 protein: CSVVTGSTEAFF
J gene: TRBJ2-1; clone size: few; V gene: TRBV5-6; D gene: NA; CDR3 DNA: TGTGCCAGCAGCTTGGGCGGGAACGGGTACAATGAGCAGTTCTTC; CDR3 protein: CASSLGGNGYNEQFF
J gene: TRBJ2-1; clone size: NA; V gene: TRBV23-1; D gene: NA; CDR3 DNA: TGCGCCAGCAGTCAATCGAGACAGCCTAGGCTCTCCTACAATGAGCAGTTCTTC; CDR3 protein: CASSQSRQPRLSYNEQFF
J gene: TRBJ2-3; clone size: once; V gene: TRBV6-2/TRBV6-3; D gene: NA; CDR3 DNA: TGTGCCAGCAGCCCCCGGACTATGTCGGGCACAGATACGCAGTATTTT; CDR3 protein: CASSPRTMSGTDTQYF
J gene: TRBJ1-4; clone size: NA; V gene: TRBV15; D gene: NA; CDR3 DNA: TGTGCCACCAGCAGGCCTTCAGGGCCAAATGAAAAACTGTTTTTT; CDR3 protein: CATSRPSGPNEKLFF
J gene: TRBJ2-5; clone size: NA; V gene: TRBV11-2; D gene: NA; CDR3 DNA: TGTGCCAGCAGGATAGCAGTCCAAGAGACCCAGTACTTC; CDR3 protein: CASRIAVQETQYF
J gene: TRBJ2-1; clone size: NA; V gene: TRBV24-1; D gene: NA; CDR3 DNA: TGTGCCACCAGTGATTTGATGGGCTCCTACAATGAGCAGTTCTTC; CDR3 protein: CATSDLMGSYNEQFF
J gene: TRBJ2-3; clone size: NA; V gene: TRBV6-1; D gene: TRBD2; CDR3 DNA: TGTGCCAGCAGCTGGACTAGCGGGGGCACAGATACGCAGTATTTT; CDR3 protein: CASSWTSGGTDTQYF
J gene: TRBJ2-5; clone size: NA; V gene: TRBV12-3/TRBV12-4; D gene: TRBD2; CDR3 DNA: TGTGCCAGCAGTCAGGGACTAGCGGGGTATCAAGAGACCCAGTACTTC; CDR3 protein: CASSQGLAGYQETQYF
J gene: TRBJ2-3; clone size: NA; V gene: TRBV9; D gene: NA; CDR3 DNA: TGTGCCAGCAGCGTAATCAGCGCTAGCACAGATACGCAGTATTTT; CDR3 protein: CASSVISASTDTQYF
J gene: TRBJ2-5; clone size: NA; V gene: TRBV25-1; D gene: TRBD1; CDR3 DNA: TGTGCCAGCAGTGATAGGACAGGGCGCCAGTACTTC; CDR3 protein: CASSDRTGRQYF
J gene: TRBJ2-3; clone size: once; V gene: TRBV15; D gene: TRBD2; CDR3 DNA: TGTGCCACCAGCAGGATAGGGAGGAGCGGGAGTGCAGATACGCAGTATTTT; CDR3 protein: CATSRIGRSGSADTQYF
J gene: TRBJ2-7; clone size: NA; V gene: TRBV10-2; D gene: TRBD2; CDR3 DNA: TGCGCCAGCAGTGTACCCCTCCTCGGACTAGCGGGAGCGGGAACCTACGAGCAGTACTTC; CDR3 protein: CASSVPLLGLAGAGTYEQYF
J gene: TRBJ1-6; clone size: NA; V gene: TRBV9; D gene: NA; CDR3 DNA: TGTGCCAGCAGCGTCGACGGGTCTAGCCTCCACTTT; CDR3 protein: CASSVDGSSLHF
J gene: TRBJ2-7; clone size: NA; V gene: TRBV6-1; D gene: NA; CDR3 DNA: TGTGCCAGCAGTGAAGTCCCCTACGAGCAGTACTTC; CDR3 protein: CASSEVPYEQYF
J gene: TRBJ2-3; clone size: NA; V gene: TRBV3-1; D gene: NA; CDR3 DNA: TGTGCCAGCAGCCGTGTCCCTTGGGGTCCTAGCGAAGATACGCAGTATTTT; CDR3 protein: CASSRVPWGPSEDTQYF
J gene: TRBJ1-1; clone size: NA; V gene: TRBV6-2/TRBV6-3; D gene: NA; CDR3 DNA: TGTGCCAGCCGGACCGCACTGAACACTGAAGCTTTCTTT; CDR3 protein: CASRTALNTEAFF
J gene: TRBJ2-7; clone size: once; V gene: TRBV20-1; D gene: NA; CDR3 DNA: TGCAGTGCTAGAGAGGGGCTAGCTGTTTCCTACGAGCAGTACTTC; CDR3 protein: CSAREGLAVSYEQYF
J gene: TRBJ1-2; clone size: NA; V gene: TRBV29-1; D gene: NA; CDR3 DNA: TGCAGCGTGCCAGGGACACCCGGCTTGGAAACCTTC; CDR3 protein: CSVPGTPGLETF
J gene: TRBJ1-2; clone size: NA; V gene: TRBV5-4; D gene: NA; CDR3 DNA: TGTGCCAGCAGCTCCTCGTGGGGGATTAGCTATGGCTACACCTTC; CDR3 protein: CASSSSWGISYGYTF
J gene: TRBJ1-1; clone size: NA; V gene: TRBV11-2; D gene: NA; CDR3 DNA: TGTGCCAGCAGCTTCGGACTCACGAACACTGAAGCTTTCTTT; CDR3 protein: CASSFGLTNTEAFF
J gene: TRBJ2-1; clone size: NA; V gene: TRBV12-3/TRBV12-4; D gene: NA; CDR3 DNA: TGTGCCAGCAGTCCCACCCAGTACAATGAGCAGTTCTTC; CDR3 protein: CASSPTQYNEQFF
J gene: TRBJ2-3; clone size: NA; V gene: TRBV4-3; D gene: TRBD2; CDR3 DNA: TGCGCCAGCAGCCAAGGGACTAGCGGGATAAGCACAGATACGCAGTATTTT; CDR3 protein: CASSQGTSGISTDTQYF
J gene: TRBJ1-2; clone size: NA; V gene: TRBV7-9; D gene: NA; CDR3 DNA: TGTGCCAGCAGCTTAGAGGCAGGGAAAAGCTCCCTCTATGGCTACACCTTC; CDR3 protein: CASSLEAGKSSLYGYTF
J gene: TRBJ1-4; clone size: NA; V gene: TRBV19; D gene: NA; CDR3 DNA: TGTGCCACCAAATACTCGGATGAAAAACTGTTTTTT; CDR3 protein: CATKYSDEKLFF
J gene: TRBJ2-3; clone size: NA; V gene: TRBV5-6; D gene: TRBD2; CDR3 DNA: TGTGCCAGCAGCACCGGACTAGCGGGGGGGAGAGATACGCAGTATTTT; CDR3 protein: CASSTGLAGGRDTQYF
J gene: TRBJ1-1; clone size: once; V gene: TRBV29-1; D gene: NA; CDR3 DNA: TGCAGCGTTGGGCCCTACGAAAGGGGCACTGAAGCTTTCTTT; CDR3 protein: CSVGPYERGTEAFF